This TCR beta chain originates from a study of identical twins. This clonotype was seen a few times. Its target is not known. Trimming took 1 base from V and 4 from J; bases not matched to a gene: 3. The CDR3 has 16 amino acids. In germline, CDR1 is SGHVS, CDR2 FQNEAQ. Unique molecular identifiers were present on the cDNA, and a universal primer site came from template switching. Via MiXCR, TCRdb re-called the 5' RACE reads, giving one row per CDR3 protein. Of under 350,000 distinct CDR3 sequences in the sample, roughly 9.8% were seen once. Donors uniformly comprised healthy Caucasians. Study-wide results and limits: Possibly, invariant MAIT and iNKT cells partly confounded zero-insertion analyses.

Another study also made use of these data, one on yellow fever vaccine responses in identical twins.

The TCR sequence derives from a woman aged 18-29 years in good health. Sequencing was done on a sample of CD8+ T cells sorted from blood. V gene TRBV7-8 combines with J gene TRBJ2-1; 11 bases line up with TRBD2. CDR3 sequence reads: CASSLVPSGGYNEQFF. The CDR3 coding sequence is TGTGCCAGCAGCTTAGTACCTAGCGGGGGGTACAATGAGCAGTTCTTC.